Described below is a single T cell receptor (beta chain) sequence and its context. Germline CDR1 reads SGHRS; CDR2 reads YFSETQ. V was shortened by 2 bases and J by 5 bases, with 11 bases between the two germline ends. The CDR3 length is 14 residues. TCRdb analysed the 5' RACE reads with MiXCR anew, one entry per CDR3 protein. Of more than 55,000 distinct CDR3 sequences listed, roughly 25% were seen once; the top ten hold 2.2%. The sorted Tregs were CD4+CD25+CD127-/low cells. What was sequenced was tumor-infiltrating Tregs sorted from the breast tumor. This clonotype originated in a female donor with breast cancer. J is TRBJ2-1 and V is TRBV5-1; D is possibly TRBD2 (7 bases). CDR3 coding DNA: TGCGCCAGCAGCTTAGGGGGGGTCAACAATGAGCAGTTCTTC. It translates to CASSLGGVNNEQFF.